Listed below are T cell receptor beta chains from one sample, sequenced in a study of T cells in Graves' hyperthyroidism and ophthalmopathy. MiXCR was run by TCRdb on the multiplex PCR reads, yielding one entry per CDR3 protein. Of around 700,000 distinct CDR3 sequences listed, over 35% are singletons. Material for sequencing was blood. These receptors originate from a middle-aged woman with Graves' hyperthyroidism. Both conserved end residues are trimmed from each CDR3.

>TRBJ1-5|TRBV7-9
ASSFTTVNQPQH
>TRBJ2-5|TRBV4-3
ASSQDRVREGTQY
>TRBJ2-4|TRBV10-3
AISRSIGPGQNIQY
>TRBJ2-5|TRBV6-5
ASSYSGGLETQY
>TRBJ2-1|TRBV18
ASSPASGRYWNEQF
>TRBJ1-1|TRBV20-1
SATRGGYTEAF
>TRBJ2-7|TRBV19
ASSIATGQTYEQY
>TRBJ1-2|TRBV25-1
ASSGLGLLYGYT
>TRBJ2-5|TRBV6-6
AAGVGETQY
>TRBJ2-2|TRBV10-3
AIRRTGGTGELF
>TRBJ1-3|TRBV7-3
ASSLNGGGSGNTIY
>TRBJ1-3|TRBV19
ASRGGYSGNTIY
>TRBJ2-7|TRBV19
AASAGSSGTYEQY
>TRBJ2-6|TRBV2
ASVPGQGVGANVLT
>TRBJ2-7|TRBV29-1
SLTPGSYEQY
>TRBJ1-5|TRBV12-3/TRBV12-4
ASSLGGQGPNQPQH
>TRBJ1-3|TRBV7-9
ASSQAGDRVGNTIY
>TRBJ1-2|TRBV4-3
ASSQAHSGNYGYT
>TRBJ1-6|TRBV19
ASSTDHTGLVRSPLH
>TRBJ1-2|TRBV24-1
ATSDTGEDGCT
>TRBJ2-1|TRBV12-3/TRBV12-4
ASSFVAGEQF
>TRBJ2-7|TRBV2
ASKTGAPPYEQY
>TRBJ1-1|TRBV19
ASSILPRGLNTEAF
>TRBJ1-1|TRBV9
ASSVHPGVNTEAF
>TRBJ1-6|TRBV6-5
ASSSQTLSTPLH
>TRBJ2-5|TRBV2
ASRGQRTSGLPY
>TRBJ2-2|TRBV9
ASSLLGLAGDLNRDTGELF
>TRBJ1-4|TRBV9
ASSRLLSATNEKLF
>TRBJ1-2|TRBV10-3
AISVAGPNYGYT
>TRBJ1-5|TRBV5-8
ASSLEGVASNQPQH
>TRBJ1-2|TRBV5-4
ASSLRQSAYGYT
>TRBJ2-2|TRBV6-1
ASSRDNANTGELF
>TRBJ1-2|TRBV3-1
ASSQDGHHYGYT
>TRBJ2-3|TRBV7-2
ASSLPGLAGDTQY
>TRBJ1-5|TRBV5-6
ASSYRQGANQPQH
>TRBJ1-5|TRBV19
ASSQGPGREQPQH
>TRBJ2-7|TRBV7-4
ASSPDQGGAARQY
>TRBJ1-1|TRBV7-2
ASSSSGRSHTEAF
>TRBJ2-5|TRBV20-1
SARTGGNQPQY
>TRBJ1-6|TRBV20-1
SARIGAGTRLALH
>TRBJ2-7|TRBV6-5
ASSYLRTSGGPLEQY
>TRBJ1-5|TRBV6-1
ASSAGSNQPRH
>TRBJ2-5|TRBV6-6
ASWGLDRLQETQY
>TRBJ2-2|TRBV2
ASAVSTSRAGELF
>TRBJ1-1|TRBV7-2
ASSQLLGENTEAF
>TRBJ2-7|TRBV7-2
ASSSFNVYEQY
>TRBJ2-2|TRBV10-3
AIKPGTSGPVGGELF
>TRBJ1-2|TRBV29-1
SVDSTPEGGYT
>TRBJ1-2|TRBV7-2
ASSHYRESYGYT
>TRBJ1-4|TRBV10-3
ASSYSIRYTGGEKLF
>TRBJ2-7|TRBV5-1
ASSLQGGGSYEQY
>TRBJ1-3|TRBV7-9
ASSRVPLGSGNTIY
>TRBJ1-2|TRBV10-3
ATRENYYGYT
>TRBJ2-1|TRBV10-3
AIAGRVNNEQF
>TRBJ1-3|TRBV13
ASSGNRGGTVTIY
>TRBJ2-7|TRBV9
ASSGDRDEQY
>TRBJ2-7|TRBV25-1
ASTPTGGREQY